A selection of T cell receptor beta chains follows, all from one sample in a study of blood T cells in healthy people across ages. TCRdb reprocessed the 5' RACE reads with MiXCR, giving one entry per CDR3 protein. Of about 290,000 distinct CDR3 sequences in the sample, around 29% are singletons; the top ten hold approximately 29%. The material sequenced was blood. Receptor source: a woman in her 70s in good health. The CDR3 runs from the conserved cysteine through the conserved F or W. D genes are given only for firm matches. Some rows have no size entry. The others give once, few or many, or a class for an expanded clone.

abundance: few; d_gene: .; j_gene: TRBJ2-1; v_gene: TRBV5-5; CDR3nt: TGTGCCAGCAGCTTTCCCAGCCCCTACAATGAGCAGTTCTTC; CDR3aa: CASSFPSPYNEQFF
abundance: few; d_gene: TRBD1; j_gene: TRBJ1-4; v_gene: TRBV2; CDR3nt: TGTGCCAGCAGTTTTAATGGACAGGGGGCCGGCGAAAAACTGTTTTTT; CDR3aa: CASSFNGQGAGEKLFF
abundance: .; d_gene: .; j_gene: TRBJ2-5; v_gene: TRBV2; CDR3nt: TGTGCCAGCAGTGACGGGATAATCCAGTACTTC; CDR3aa: CASSDGIIQYF
abundance: .; d_gene: .; j_gene: TRBJ2-5; v_gene: TRBV21-1; CDR3nt: TGTGCCAGCAGCAAAGAACAGGGTTTGCGGGAGCAGTACTTC; CDR3aa: CASSKEQGLREQYF
abundance: few; d_gene: .; j_gene: TRBJ2-5; v_gene: TRBV11-2; CDR3nt: TGTGCCAGCAGCTTAATCGGCGGCCCCCAAGAGACCCAGTACTTC; CDR3aa: CASSLIGGPQETQYF
abundance: .; d_gene: .; j_gene: TRBJ1-2; v_gene: TRBV5-1; CDR3nt: TGCGCCAGCAGCTTGGCCCAGGCAGGGAGGAGTGACTATGGCTACACCTTC; CDR3aa: CASSLAQAGRSDYGYTF
abundance: few; d_gene: TRBD1; j_gene: TRBJ2-1; v_gene: TRBV20-1; CDR3nt: TGCAGTGCTAGAGACAGGGGGCGGATTAGCTACAATGAGCAGTTCTTC; CDR3aa: CSARDRGRISYNEQFF
abundance: .; d_gene: .; j_gene: TRBJ2-3; v_gene: TRBV20-1; CDR3nt: TGCAGTGCTAGAGTCGATGGAGGGGGCGCGTCAAATACGCAGTATTTT; CDR3aa: CSARVDGGGASNTQYF
abundance: .; d_gene: TRBD1; j_gene: TRBJ2-5; v_gene: TRBV7-7; CDR3nt: TGTGCTAGCAGCTGGGGACAGGGAAGCGGTGGAGAGACCCAGTACTTC; CDR3aa: CASSWGQGSGGETQYF
abundance: .; d_gene: .; j_gene: TRBJ2-7; v_gene: TRBV2; CDR3nt: TGTGCCAGCAGTGCGCAGGGGCGAACGGGAGAGCAGTACTTC; CDR3aa: CASSAQGRTGEQYF
abundance: few; d_gene: .; j_gene: TRBJ2-5; v_gene: TRBV7-6; CDR3nt: TGTGCCAGCAGCTTAGCCGCCGAGACCCAGTACTTC; CDR3aa: CASSLAAETQYF
abundance: .; d_gene: TRBD1; j_gene: TRBJ1-3; v_gene: TRBV7-2; CDR3nt: TGTGCCAGCAGCCCACGAGTTTTGCAGGGGGCAGGAAACACCATATATTTT; CDR3aa: CASSPRVLQGAGNTIYF
abundance: few; d_gene: .; j_gene: TRBJ2-5; v_gene: TRBV5-1; CDR3nt: TGCGCCAGCGCAGCAGTAGGTAATAGCAGGGAGACCCAGTACTTC; CDR3aa: CASAAVGNSRETQYF
abundance: .; d_gene: .; j_gene: TRBJ2-5; v_gene: TRBV3-1; CDR3nt: TGTGCCAGCAGCCAAGATCAAAGGGATTGGGAGACCCAGTACTTC; CDR3aa: CASSQDQRDWETQYF
abundance: few; d_gene: .; j_gene: TRBJ2-5; v_gene: TRBV28; CDR3nt: TGTGCCAGCAGCCCGGGACTGCTAGAGTACCAAGAGACCCAGTACTTC; CDR3aa: CASSPGLLEYQETQYF
abundance: few; d_gene: TRBD2; j_gene: TRBJ2-2; v_gene: TRBV20-1; CDR3nt: TGCAGTGCTACAAGCGGGAGGGAGAACACCGGGGAGCTGTTTTTT; CDR3aa: CSATSGRENTGELFF
abundance: .; d_gene: .; j_gene: TRBJ2-7; v_gene: TRBV20-1; CDR3nt: TGCAGTGCGACCGAGGGCTCTTCCTACGAGCAGTACTTC; CDR3aa: CSATEGSSYEQYF
abundance: few; d_gene: TRBD2; j_gene: TRBJ2-3; v_gene: TRBV20-1; CDR3nt: TGCAGTGCCCATCTAGGGGTAGCGGGAAAAGATACGCAGTATTTT; CDR3aa: CSAHLGVAGKDTQYF
abundance: .; d_gene: TRBD2; j_gene: TRBJ2-7; v_gene: TRBV20-1; CDR3nt: TGCAGTGCAAAGGGACTAGCGAGGCACGAGCAGTACTTC; CDR3aa: CSAKGLARHEQYF
abundance: few; d_gene: TRBD1; j_gene: TRBJ2-2; v_gene: TRBV2; CDR3nt: TGTGCCAGCAGGACAGGGTTCACCGGGGAGCTGTTTTTT; CDR3aa: CASRTGFTGELFF
abundance: many; d_gene: TRBD1; j_gene: TRBJ1-4; v_gene: TRBV7-2; CDR3nt: TGTGCCAGCAGCCTGTCAGGGACAGGGGGCAGAGATGAAAAACTGTTTTTT; CDR3aa: CASSLSGTGGRDEKLFF
abundance: .; d_gene: .; j_gene: TRBJ1-1; v_gene: TRBV24-1; CDR3nt: TGTGCCACCAGTGACCCCCCGAACACTGAAGCTTTCTTT; CDR3aa: CATSDPPNTEAFF